This TCR beta chain comes out of a study of blood T cell repertoires in COVID-19. Study-level background: Samples representing acute and convalescent COVID-19 were sourced from the United States, Italy and Spain. T cells, B-cell-depleted T cells, or PBMCs supplied cDNA or gDNA.

Original handling: Amplified reference gene primers provided the basis for estimating nucleated cell counts. The data were produced by immunoSEQ multiplex PCR, yet TCRdb's version contains in-frame clones alone and is incomplete. V and J calls plus clone size are reproduced from that table; the DNA served to infer D and trimming. The sample includes 75,000 to 90,000 clones, 80% of them seen just once. CDR3 size: 15 residues. Germline CDR1 and CDR2: LGHDT and YNNKEL (reference sequence). V trimming: 5 bases; J trimming: 4 bases; junction bases outside the gene matches: 4. The specimen sequenced was peripheral blood. The clonotype was recovered from a woman aged 40 to 55 with active or convalescent COVID-19. The V gene is TRBV3-1 (or the pseudogene TRBV3-2), the J gene TRBJ2-1; 11 positions match TRBD2. CDR3 DNA: TGTGCCAGCAGCTTCGGGACTAGCGGTTACAATGAGCAGTTCTTC. It yields the protein CASSFGTSGYNEQFF.